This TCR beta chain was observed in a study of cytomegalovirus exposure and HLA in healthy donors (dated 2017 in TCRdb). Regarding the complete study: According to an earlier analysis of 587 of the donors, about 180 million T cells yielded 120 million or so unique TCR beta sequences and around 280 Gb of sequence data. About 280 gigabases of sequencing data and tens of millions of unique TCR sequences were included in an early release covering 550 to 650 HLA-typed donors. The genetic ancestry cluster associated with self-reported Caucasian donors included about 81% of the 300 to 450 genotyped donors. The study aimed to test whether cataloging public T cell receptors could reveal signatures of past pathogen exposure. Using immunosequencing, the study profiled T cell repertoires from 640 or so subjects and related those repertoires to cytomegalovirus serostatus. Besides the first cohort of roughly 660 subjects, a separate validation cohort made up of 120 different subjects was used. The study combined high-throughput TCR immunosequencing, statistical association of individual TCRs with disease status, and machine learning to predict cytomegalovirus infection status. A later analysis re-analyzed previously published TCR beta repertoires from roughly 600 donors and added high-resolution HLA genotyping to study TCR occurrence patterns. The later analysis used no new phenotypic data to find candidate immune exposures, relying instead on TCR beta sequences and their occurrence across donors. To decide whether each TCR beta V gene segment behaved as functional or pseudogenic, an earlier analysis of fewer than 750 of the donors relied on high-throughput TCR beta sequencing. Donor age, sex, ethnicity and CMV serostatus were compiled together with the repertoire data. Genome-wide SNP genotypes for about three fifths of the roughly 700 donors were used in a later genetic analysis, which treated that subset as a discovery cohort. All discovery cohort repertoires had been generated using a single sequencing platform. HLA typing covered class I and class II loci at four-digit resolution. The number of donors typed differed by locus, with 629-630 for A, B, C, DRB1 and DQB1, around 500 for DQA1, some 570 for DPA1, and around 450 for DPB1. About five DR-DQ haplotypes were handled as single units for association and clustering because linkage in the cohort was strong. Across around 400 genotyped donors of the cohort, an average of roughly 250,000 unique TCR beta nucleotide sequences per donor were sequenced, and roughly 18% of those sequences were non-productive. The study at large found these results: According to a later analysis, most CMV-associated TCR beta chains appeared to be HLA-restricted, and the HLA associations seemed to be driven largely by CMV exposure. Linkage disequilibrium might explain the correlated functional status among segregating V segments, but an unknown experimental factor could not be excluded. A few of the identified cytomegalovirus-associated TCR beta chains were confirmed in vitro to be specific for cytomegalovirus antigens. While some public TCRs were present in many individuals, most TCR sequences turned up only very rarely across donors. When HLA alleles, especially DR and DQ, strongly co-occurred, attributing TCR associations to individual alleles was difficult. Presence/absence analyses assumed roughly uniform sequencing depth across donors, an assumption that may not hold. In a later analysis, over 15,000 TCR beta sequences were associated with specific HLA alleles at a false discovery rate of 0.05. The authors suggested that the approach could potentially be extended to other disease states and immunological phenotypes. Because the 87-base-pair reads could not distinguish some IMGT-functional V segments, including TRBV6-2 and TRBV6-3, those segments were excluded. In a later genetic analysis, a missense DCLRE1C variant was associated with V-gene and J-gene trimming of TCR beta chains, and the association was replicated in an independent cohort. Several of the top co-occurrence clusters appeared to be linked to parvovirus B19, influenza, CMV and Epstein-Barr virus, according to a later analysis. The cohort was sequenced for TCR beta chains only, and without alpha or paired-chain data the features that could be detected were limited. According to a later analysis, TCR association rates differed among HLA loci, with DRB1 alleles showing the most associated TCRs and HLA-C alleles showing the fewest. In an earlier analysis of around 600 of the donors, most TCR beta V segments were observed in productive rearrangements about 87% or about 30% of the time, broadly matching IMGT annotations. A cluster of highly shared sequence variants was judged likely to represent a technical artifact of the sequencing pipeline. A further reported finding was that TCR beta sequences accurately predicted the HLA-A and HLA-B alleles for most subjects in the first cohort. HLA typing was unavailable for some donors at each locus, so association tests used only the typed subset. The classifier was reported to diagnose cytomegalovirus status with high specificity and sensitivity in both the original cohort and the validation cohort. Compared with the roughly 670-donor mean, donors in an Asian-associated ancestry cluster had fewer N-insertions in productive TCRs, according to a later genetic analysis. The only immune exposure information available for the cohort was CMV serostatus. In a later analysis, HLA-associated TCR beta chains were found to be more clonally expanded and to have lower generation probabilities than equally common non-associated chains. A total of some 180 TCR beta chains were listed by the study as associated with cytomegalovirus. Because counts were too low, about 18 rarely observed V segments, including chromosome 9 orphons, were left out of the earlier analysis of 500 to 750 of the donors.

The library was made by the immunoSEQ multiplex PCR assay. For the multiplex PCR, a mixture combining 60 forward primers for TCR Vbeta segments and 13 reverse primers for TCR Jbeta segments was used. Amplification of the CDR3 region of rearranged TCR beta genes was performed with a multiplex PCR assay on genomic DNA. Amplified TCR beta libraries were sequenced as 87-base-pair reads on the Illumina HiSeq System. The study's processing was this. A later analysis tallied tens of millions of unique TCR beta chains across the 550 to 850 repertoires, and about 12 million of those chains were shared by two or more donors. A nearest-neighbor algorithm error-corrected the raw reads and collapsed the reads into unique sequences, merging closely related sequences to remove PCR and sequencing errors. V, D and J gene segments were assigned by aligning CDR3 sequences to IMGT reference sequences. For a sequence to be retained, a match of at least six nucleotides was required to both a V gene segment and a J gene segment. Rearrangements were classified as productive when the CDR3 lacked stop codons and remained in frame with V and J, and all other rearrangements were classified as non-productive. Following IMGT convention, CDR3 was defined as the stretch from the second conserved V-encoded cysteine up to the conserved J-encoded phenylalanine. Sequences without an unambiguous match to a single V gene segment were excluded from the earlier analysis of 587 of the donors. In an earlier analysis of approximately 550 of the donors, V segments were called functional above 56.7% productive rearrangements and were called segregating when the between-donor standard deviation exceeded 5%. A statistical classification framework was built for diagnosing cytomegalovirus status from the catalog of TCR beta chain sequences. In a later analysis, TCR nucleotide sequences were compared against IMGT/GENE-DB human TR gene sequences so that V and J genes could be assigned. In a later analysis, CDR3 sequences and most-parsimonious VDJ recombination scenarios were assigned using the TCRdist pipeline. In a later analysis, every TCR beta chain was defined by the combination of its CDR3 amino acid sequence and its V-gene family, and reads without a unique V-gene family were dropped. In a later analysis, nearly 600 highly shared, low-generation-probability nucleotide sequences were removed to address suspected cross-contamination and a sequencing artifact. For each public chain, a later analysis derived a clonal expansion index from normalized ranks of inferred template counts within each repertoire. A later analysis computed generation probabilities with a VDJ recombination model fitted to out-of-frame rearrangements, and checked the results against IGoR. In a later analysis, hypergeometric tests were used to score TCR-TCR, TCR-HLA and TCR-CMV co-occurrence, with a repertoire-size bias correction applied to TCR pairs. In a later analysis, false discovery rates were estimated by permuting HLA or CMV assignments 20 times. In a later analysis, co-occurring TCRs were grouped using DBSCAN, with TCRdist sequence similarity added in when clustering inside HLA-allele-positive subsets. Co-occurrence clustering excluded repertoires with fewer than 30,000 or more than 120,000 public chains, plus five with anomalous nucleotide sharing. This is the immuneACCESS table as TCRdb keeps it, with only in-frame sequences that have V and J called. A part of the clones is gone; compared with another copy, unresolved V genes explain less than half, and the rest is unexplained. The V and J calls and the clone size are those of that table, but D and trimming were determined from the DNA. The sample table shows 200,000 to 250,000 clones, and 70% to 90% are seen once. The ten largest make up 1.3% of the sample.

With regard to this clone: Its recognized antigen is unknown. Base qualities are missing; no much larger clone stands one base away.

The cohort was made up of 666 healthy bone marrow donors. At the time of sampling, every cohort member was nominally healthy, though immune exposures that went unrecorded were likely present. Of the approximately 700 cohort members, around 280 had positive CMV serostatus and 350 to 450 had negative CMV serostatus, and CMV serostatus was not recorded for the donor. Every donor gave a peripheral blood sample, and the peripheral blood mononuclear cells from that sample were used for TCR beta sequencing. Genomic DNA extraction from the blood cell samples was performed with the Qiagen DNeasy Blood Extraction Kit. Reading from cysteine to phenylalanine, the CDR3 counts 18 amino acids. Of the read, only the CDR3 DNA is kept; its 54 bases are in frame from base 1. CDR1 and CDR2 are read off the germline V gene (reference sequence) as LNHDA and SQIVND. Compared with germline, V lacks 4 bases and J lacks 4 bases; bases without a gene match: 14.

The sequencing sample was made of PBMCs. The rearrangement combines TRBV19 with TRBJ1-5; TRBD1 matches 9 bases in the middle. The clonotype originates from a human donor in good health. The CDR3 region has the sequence CASSNQQGADTLNQPQHF. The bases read TGTGCCAGTAGTAACCAACAGGGGGCCGATACCTTAAATCAGCCCCAGCATTTT.